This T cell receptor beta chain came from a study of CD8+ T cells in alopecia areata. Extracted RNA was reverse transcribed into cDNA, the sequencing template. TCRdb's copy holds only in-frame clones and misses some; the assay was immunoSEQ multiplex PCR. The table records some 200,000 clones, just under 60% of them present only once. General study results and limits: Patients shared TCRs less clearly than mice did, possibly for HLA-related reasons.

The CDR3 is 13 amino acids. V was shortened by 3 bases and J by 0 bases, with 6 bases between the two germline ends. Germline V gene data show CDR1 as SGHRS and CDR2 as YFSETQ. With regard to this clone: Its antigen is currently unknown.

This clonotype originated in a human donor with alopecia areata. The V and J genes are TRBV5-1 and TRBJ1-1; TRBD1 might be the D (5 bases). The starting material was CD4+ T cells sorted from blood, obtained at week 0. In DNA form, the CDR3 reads TGCGCCAGCAGCTCGGGACTGAACACTGAAGCTTTCTTT. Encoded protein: CASSSGLNTEAFF.